This T cell receptor beta chain was sequenced in a study of metastatic and nonmetastatic thyroid tumors. Study-wide results and limits: Across blood and tumor, TCR beta diversity in malignant thyroid tumors was reportedly significantly higher than in benign nodules.

This clone was observed many times. Its antigen is as yet unknown. Nobody among the patients had been given any treatment before thyroid surgery. TCRdb reassembled clones from the PCR reads with MiXCR. The sample carries about 52,000 clones, about 15% recorded once. Source material: blood. This clonotype originated in a female donor with papillary thyroid cancer or a benign thyroid nodule (not recorded which). Some clones in this sample may be carry-over from other donors' samples.

The CDR3 coding sequence is TGTGCCAGCAGCTTCGGGACTAGCGGGAGTAATGAGCAGTTCTTC. Amino acids: CASSFGTSGSNEQFF. V gene TRBV11-2 combines with J gene TRBJ2-1; 14 bases map to TRBD2. The CDR3 sequence is 15 residues long. V shed 3 bases and J 7 bases; nucleotides not matched to a gene: 2. The germline V gene encodes CDR1 SGHAT and CDR2 FQNNGV.